This T cell receptor (beta chain) was sequenced for a study of CD8 T cells in ankylosing spondylitis. General study results and limits: A motif in TCR beta, a set of eight highly homologous variants, appeared characteristic of ankylosing spondylitis blood.

Regarding this clonotype: Its antigen is unknown.

Using its own MiXCR run on the 5' RACE reads, TCRdb lists one record per CDR3 protein. The sample has a few hundred thousand distinct CDR3 sequences, 20% to 25% seen once; the top ten hold roughly a sixth. The sample consisted of blood, either unsorted or a sorted T cell fraction (not recorded which). This TCR was recovered from a male donor with ankylosing spondylitis.

The chain's CDR3 is CASRVQGLNEQYF. In DNA form, the CDR3 reads TGTGCCAGCAGAGTACAGGGTTTGAACGAGCAGTACTTC. V is TRBV6-1 and J is TRBJ2-7; tentative D call: TRBD1 (6 bases). Trimming shortened V by 6 bases and J by 5 bases, and 14 bases separated the two germline ends. CDR1 MNHNS and CDR2 SASEGT come from the germline V gene. The CDR3 covers 13 residues.